This is a list of T cell receptor beta chains from one sample in a study of blood T cell repertoires in COVID-19. TCRdb's table, derived via immunoSEQ multiplex PCR, lists solely in-frame clones and lacks some. The table includes 130,000 to 150,000 clones, roughly 89% detected once. Sequencing input: peripheral blood. The source of these receptors is a human donor in a cohort sampled during active COVID-19. Both conserved end residues are part of each CDR3. A D gene is named only where the DNA matches it firmly. Expanded clones get a size class; other rows say once, few or many, or leave the size out.

cdr3_nt cdr3_aa j_call v_call d_call clone_size
TGTGCCAGCAGTTACTCTGGCCTCATGAACACTGAAGCTTTCTTT CASSYSGLMNTEAFF TRBJ1-1 TRBV6-5 NA NA
TGTGCCAGCAGCGTAAGGGCTAGCGGGGGCACAGATACGCAGTATTTT CASSVRASGGTDTQYF TRBJ2-3 TRBV11-2 TRBD2 once
TGTGCCTGGAGTCCGGGACTAGCGGGGGGCGCAAGCACGGATACGCAGTATTTT CAWSPGLAGGASTDTQYF TRBJ2-3 TRBV30 TRBD2 NA
TGTGCCAGTAGACACTCGCCGAGGGCGGGGTACACCGGGGAGCTGTTTTTT CASRHSPRAGYTGELFF TRBJ2-2 TRBV19 NA NA
TGTGCCAGCAGCAAGGACAGCTATAATAATTCACCCCTCCACTTT CASSKDSYNNSPLHF TRBJ1-6 TRBV5-5 NA NA
TGTGCCAGCAGCGAGGACAGGGCCTACGAGCAGTACTTC CASSEDRAYEQYF TRBJ2-7 TRBV12-3/TRBV12-4 TRBD1 NA
TGTGCCAGCAGCCCGACTAGGACCTCCTACAATGAGCAGTTCTTC CASSPTRTSYNEQFF TRBJ2-1 TRBV7-2 NA NA
TGTGCCAGCAGTGACGAACAGGGAAGTCAGCCCCAGCATTTT CASSDEQGSQPQHF TRBJ1-5 TRBV6-1 NA NA
TGTGCCAGCAGCTTGGGGCAGATCATGAACACTGAAGCTTTCTTT CASSLGQIMNTEAFF TRBJ1-1 TRBV5-8 NA NA
TGTGCCAGCAGCTTTAGCGGGGAACCTCCGGAGACCCAGTACTTC CASSFSGEPPETQYF TRBJ2-5 TRBV7-3 TRBD2 NA
TGTGCCAGCAGCCAAGAGCCAGGGCCCCGTTTCTTC CASSQEPGPRFF TRBJ2-1 TRBV4-2 NA NA
TGCGCCAGCAGCTTGAGGGAGGGATCGAGCGGGGAGCTGTTTTTT CASSLREGSSGELFF TRBJ2-2 TRBV5-1 TRBD2 NA
TGTGCCAGCAGCTCGGGACAGGGCTATGGCTACACCTTC CASSSGQGYGYTF TRBJ1-2 TRBV7-9 TRBD1 NA
TGTGCCAGCAAGGGCAGGGATGAAAAACTGTTTTTT CASKGRDEKLFF TRBJ1-4 TRBV7-9 NA once
TGTGCCAGCAGCCAAGAGGGCTCCGGGATGGTGCAGTTCTTC CASSQEGSGMVQFF TRBJ2-1 TRBV14 NA NA
TGTGCCAGCAGCCCGACAGGGCAAGAGACCCAGTACTTC CASSPTGQETQYF TRBJ2-5 TRBV11-1 TRBD1 once
TGTGCCAGCAGTGTTAGCGGGCGGAACACCGGGGAGCTGTTTTTT CASSVSGRNTGELFF TRBJ2-2 TRBV9 TRBD2 NA
TGTGCCAGCAGCTCACGGACAGGGAAGGCTGAAGCTTTCTTT CASSSRTGKAEAFF TRBJ1-1 TRBV7-9 TRBD1 NA